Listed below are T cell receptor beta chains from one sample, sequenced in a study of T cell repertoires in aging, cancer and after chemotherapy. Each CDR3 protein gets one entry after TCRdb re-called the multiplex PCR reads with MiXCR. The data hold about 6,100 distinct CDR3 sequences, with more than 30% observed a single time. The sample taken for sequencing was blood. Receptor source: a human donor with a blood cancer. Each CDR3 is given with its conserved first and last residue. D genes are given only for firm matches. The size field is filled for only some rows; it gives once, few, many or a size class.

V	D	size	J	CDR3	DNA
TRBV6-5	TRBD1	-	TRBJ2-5	CASSPGTGAKETQYF	TGTGCCAGCAGTCCCGGGACAGGGGCAAAGGAGACCCAGTACTTC
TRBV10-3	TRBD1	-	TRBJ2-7	CAIRRAGTGGAYEQYF	TGTGCCATCAGACGAGCCGGGACAGGGGGAGCCTACGAGCAGTACTTC
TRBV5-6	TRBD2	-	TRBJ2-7	CASSLAGTSANYEQYF	TGTGCCAGCAGCTTGGCGGGGACTAGCGCGAACTACGAGCAGTACTTC
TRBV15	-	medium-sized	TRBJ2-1	CATSRDRGSYNEQFF	TGTGCCACCAGCAGAGACAGGGGCTCCTACAATGAGCAGTTCTTC
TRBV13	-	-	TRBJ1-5	CASSLGRGSNQPQHF	TGTGCCAGCAGCCTTGGGCGGGGGAGCAATCAGCCCCAGCATTTT
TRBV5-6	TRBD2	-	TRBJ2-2	CASSSRTSGENTGELFF	TGCGCCAGCAGCTCTCGGACTAGCGGGGAGAACACCGGGGAGCTGTTTTTT
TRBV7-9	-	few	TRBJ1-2	CASSLETPYYGYTF	TGTGCCAGCAGCTTAGAGACACCCTACTATGGCTACACCTTC
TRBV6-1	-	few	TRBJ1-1	CASSEWRTEAFF	TGTGCCAGCAGTGAATGGCGTACTGAAGCTTTCTTT
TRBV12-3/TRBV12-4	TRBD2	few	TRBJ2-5	CASSPTGTSFIGTQYF	TGTGCCAGCAGCCCGACGGGGACTAGTTTTATCGGGACCCAGTACTTC
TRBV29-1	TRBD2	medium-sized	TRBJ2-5	CSVRAGGTETQYF	TGCAGCGTTAGAGCGGGAGGGACAGAGACCCAGTACTTC
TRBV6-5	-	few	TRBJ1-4	CASSEAPGVDEKLFF	TGTGCCAGCAGTGAAGCGCCAGGGGTGGATGAAAAACTGTTTTTT
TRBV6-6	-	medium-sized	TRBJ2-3	CATGGRGLPWTDTQYF	TGTGCCACCGGGGGCAGGGGCCTTCCGTGGACAGATACGCAGTATTTT
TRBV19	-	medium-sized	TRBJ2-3	CASSTTDTQYF	TGTGCCAGTAGCACTACAGATACGCAGTATTTT
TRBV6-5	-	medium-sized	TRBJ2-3	CASTRGGEDTQYF	TGTGCCAGCACCAGGGGTGGGGAAGATACGCAGTATTTT
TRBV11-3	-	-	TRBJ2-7	CASSLGRVRTYEQYF	TGTGCCAGCAGCTTAGGGCGGGTCCGGACCTACGAGCAGTACTTC
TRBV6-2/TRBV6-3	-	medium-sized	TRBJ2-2	CASSYLGELFF	TGTGCCAGCAGTTACTTGGGGGAGCTGTTTTTT
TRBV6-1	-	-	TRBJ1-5	CASGQGPIHFQPQHF	TGTGCCAGCGGACAAGGCCCTATTCACTTTCAGCCCCAGCATTTT
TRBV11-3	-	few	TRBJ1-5	CASSRVTVWGNQPQHF	TGTGCCAGCAGCAGGGTGACAGTTTGGGGTAATCAGCCCCAGCATTTT
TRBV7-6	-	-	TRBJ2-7	CASSSGPNYEQYF	TGTGCCAGCAGCTCAGGTCCGAACTACGAGCAGTACTTC
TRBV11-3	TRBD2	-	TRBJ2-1	CASSPGGGGMDNEQFF	TGTGCCAGCAGCCCGGGGGGGGGGGGTATGGACAATGAGCAGTTCTTC
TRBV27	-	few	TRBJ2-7	CASSLGVGAAPPYEQYF	TGTGCCAGCAGTTTAGGGGTGGGGGCGGCACCCCCCTACGAGCAGTACTTC
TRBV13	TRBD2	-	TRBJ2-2	CANSFYGLAGNTGELFF	TGTGCCAACAGCTTTTATGGACTAGCGGGGAACACCGGGGAGCTGTTTTTT
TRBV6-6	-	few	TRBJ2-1	CASLERRPEQFF	TGTGCCAGCCTCGAGCGCCGACCGGAGCAGTTCTTC
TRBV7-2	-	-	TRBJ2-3	CASTSPVTVSTDTQYF	TGTGCCAGCACCTCTCCTGTTACAGTGAGCACAGATACGCAGTATTTT
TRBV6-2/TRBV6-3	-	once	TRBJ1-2	CASGDGRGYTF	TGTGCCAGCGGAGACGGACGTGGCTACACCTTC
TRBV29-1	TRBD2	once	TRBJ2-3	CSVLTSGRRDTQYF	TGCAGCGTCCTGACTAGCGGGAGGCGGGATACGCAGTATTTT
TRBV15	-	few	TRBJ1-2	CATSRGAGERDYGYTF	TGTGCCACCAGCAGGGGTGCGGGTGAAAGGGACTATGGCTACACCTTC
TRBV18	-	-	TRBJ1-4	CASSPGVGEKLFF	TGTGCCAGCTCACCGGGGGTCGGGGAAAAACTGTTTTTT
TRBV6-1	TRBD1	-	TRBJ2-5	CASRDRAWEETQYF	TGTGCCAGCCGGGACAGGGCCTGGGAAGAGACCCAGTACTTC
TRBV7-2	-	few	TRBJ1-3	CASTLLGPISGNTIYF	TGTGCCAGCACCTTGTTGGGACCGATCTCTGGAAACACCATATATTTT
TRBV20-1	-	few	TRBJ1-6	CSARQRGTSNSPLHF	TGCAGTGCTAGACAGAGAGGGACATCAAATTCACCCCTCCACTTT
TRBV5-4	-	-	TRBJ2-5	CASSLASSGETQYF	TGCGCCAGCAGCTTGGCCTCGTCAGGAGAGACCCAGTACTTC
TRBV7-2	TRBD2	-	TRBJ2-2	CASSLGGGGTGELFF	TGTGCCAGCAGCTTAGGCGGGGGGGGCACCGGGGAGCTGTTTTTT
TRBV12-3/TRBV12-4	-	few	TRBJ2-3	CASTLLGDGTDTQYF	TGTGCCAGCACCCTACTTGGCGACGGCACAGATACGCAGTATTTT
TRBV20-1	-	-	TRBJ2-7	CSARDGGNYEQYF	TGCAGTGCTAGAGATGGTGGGAACTACGAGCAGTACTTC
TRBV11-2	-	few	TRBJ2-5	CASKESGTQYF	TGTGCCAGCAAGGAATCTGGGACCCAGTACTTC
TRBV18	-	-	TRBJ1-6	CASSKRQYNSPLHF	TGTGCCAGCTCAAAACGACAGTATAATTCACCCCTCCACTTT
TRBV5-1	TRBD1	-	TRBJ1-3	CASSTGDRGRGNTIYF	TGCGCCAGCAGCACCGGCGACAGGGGTCGAGGAAACACCATATATTTT
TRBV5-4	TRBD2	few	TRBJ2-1	CASSLPRLAGAGEQFF	TGTGCCAGCAGTCTGCCCCGACTAGCGGGAGCCGGGGAGCAGTTCTTC
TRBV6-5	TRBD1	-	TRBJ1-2	CASSYSMDRESGYTF	TGTGCCAGCAGTTACTCTATGGACAGGGAAAGTGGCTACACCTTC
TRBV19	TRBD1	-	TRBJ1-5	CASNAGGSSQHQHF	TGTGCCAGTAACGCAGGGGGCTCCAGTCAGCACCAGCATTTT
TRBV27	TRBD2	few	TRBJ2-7	CASSLRLAGTYEQYF	TGTGCCAGCAGTTTGCGGCTAGCGGGGACCTACGAGCAGTACTTC
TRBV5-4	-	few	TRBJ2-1	CASSPILGATYNEQFF	TGTGCCAGCAGCCCAATACTGGGCGCGACCTACAATGAGCAGTTCTTC
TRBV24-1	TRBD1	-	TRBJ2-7	CATSDAGQGAYEQYF	TGTGCCACCAGTGACGCGGGACAGGGGGCCTACGAGCAGTACTTC
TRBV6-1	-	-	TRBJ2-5	CASRGVPWEETQYF	TGCGCCAGCAGGGGGGTCCCTTGGGAAGAGACCCAGTACTTC
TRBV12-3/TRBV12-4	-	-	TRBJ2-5	CASSYSGTLQETQYF	TGTGCCAGCAGTTACTCCGGGACACTGCAAGAGACCCAGTACTTC
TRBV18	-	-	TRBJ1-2	CASSTSHGSGYTF	TGTGCCAGCTCAACGAGCCACGGGTCTGGCTACACCTTC
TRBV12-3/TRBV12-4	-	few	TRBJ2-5	CASSPGEQETKYF	TGTGCCAGCAGCCCCGGGGAACAAGAGACGAAGTACTTC
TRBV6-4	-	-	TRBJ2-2	CASSLQNGELFF	TGTGCCAGCAGTTTGCAGAACGGGGAGCTGTTTTTT